The rows below give T cell receptor beta chains drawn from one sample of a study of immune evolution from preneoplasia to lung adenocarcinoma. Here immunoSEQ multiplex PCR was the method, and the copy in TCRdb shows in-frame clones only, minus some. The data hold a few thousand clones, with about 89% observed a single time. Source material: FFPE minimally invasive lung adenocarcinoma tissue. Source of these receptors: a donor at least 70 years old with lung adenocarcinoma. Each CDR3 is given without its conserved first and last residue. Fields, in order: J gene, D gene, V gene, CDR3 protein. The D gene is left open where the match is weak.

>TRBJ2-1|TRBD2|TRBV7-7
ASAGTSGSWDPYNEQF
>TRBJ2-4|NA|TRBV29-1
SVRLAASRFKNIQY
>TRBJ1-5|TRBD1|TRBV11-2
ASSQGQGVEPQH
>TRBJ2-2|NA|TRBV7-9
ASSLSRLNTGELF
>TRBJ2-2|NA|TRBV18
ASSPPRGQGNTGELF
>TRBJ1-5|TRBD1|TRBV7-8
ASSLGPFRQGPDQPQH
>TRBJ2-2|NA|TRBV13
ASSSRLGYNTGELF
>TRBJ1-4|NA|TRBV18
ASSSGRNEKLF
>TRBJ2-1|NA|TRBV7-9
ASSPRLGREHDYNEQF
>TRBJ1-1|NA|TRBV10-1
ASSESEINTEAF
>TRBJ2-5|TRBD2|TRBV5-6
ASSTTSTETQY
>TRBJ2-7|TRBD1|TRBV14
ASSLQGAKYEQY
>TRBJ1-4|NA|TRBV4-1
ASSQDQGDEKLF
>TRBJ2-1|NA|TRBV7-6
ASSLGLGVYNEQF
>TRBJ2-3|NA|TRBV2
ASSEGDGLTDTQY
>TRBJ1-1|TRBD1|TRBV7-8
ASSTTGGRGAEAF
>TRBJ1-2|TRBD1|TRBV5-1
ASSPGQRIYGYT
>TRBJ2-3|TRBD2|TRBV28
ASSLPGLADTQY
>TRBJ1-1|NA|TRBV5-6
ASSPTGHFTEAF
>TRBJ2-5|NA|TRBV6-1
ASSELGVTAEETQY
>TRBJ1-5|TRBD1|TRBV28
ASSLGGQFNQPQH
>TRBJ2-2|NA|TRBV19
ASSFTGAGELF
>TRBJ1-5|NA|TRBV6-1
ASRGLGGNQPQH
>TRBJ2-2|NA|TRBV28
ASSLFVTTELF
>TRBJ2-7|TRBD1|TRBV29-1
SVEEVWTGRREQY
>TRBJ2-2|TRBD1|TRBV18
ASSPTGGSGELF
>TRBJ1-2|NA|TRBV4-3
ASSQERGRDYGYT
>TRBJ1-4|NA|TRBV14
ASSGGRHPNEKLF
>TRBJ2-3|TRBD2|TRBV28
ASSFSSGRDTQY
>TRBJ2-7|NA|TRBV9
ASSETAPSYEQY
>TRBJ1-5|NA|TRBV4-3
ASSQEATGNQPQH
>TRBJ1-4|NA|TRBV15
ATSSGLALNEKLF
>TRBJ2-7|NA|TRBV6-5
ASSYSIGAIPYEQY
>TRBJ2-7|NA|TRBV6-1
ASSETEYEQY
>TRBJ1-4|NA|TRBV6-5
ASSQTQGPNEKLF
>TRBJ2-7|NA|TRBV6-1
ASSELGSSYEQY
>TRBJ2-6|TRBD1|TRBV28
ASRAGTGDSGANVLT
>TRBJ2-5|NA|TRBV19
ASSNPTGHMGETQY
>TRBJ2-7|NA|TRBV5-1
ASSRDRYEQY
>TRBJ2-3|TRBD1|TRBV4-1
ASSPATGTDTDTQY
>TRBJ2-3|NA|TRBV19
ASSIDDLGNTDTQY
>TRBJ2-2|TRBD1|TRBV5-6
ASSFKRTGGAIGELF
>TRBJ2-3|NA|TRBV7-2
ASSLLSSTDTQY
>TRBJ1-3|TRBD1|TRBV7-9
ASIPDRGNTIY
>TRBJ2-5|NA|TRBV18
ASSRQETQY
>TRBJ2-1|TRBD2|TRBV29-1
SVPTSGSRGNEQF
>TRBJ2-1|NA|TRBV9
ASSVDGVPNNEQF
>TRBJ1-1|NA|TRBV29-1
SVEETEDTEAF
>TRBJ2-7|NA|TRBV9
ASSPGPGKEGYEQY
>TRBJ2-7|TRBD1|TRBV10-2
ASRVGTGWSYEQY
>TRBJ2-5|NA|TRBV11-2
ASSVGAGETQY
>TRBJ2-3|NA|TRBV19
ASRTGSSTDTQY
>TRBJ2-3|NA|TRBV6-6
ASSRETRRDTQY
>TRBJ2-3|TRBD1|TRBV29-1
SGQTGGDTQY
>TRBJ2-1|TRBD2|TRBV7-2
ASSPGASGSSYNEQF